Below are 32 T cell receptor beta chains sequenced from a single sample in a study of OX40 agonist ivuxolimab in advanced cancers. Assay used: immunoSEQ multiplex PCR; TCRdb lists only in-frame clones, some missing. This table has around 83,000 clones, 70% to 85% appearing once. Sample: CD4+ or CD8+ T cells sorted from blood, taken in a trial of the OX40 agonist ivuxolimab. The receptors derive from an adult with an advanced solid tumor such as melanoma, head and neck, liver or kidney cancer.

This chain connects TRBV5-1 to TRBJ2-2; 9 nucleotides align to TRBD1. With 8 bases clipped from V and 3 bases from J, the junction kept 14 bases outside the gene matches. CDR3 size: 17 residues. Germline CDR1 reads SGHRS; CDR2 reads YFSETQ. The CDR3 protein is CASAFGTGNFDTGELFF. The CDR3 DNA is TGCGCCAGTGCGTTCGGGACAGGGAACTTTGACACCGGGGAGCTGTTTTTT.

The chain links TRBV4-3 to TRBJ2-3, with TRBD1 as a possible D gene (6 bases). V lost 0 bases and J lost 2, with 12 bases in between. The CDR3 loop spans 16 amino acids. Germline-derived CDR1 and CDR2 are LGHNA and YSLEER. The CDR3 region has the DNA TGCGCCAGCAGCCAAGATTCCCGGACAGACACAGATACGCAGTATTTT. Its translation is CASSQDSRTDTDTQYF.

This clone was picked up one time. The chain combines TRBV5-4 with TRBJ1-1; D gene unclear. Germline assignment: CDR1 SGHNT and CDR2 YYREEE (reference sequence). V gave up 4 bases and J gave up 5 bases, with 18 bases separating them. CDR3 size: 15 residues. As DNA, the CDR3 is TGTGCCAGCAGCCCCCAGCCGGGGATATCGACTGAAGCTTTCTTT. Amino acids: CASSPQPGISTEAFF.

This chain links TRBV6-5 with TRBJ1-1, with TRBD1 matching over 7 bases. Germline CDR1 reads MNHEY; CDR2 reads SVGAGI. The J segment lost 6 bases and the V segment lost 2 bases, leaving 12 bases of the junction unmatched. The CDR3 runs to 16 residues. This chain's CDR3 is CASSYTTGTVTAEAFF. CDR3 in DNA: TGTGCCAGCAGTTACACTACCGGGACAGTGACCGCTGAAGCTTTCTTT.

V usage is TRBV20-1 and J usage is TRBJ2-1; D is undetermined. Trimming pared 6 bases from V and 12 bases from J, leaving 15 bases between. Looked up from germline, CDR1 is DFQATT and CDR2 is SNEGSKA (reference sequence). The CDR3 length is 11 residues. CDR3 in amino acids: CSALGPAGQFF. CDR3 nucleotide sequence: TGCAGTGCCCTCGGACCGGCAGGGCAGTTCTTC.

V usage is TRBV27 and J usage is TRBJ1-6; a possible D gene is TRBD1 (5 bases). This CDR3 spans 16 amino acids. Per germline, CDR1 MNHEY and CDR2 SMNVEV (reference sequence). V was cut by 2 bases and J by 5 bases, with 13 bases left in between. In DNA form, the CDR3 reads TGTGCCAGCAGTTTAGAGGGGCCCTTTAATAATTCACCCCTCCACTTT. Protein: CASSLEGPFNNSPLHF.

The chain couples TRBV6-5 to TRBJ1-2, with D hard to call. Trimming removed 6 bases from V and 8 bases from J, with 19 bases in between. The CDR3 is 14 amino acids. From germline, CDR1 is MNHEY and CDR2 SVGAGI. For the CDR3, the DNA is TGTGCCAGCAGGATCGACGGCCTTGCGAGCGGCTACACCTTC. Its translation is CASRIDGLASGYTF.

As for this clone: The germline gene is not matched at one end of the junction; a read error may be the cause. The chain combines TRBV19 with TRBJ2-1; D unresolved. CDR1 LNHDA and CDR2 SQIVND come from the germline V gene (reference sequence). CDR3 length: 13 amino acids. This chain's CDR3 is CASSLDWTDEQFF. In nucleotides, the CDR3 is TGTGCCAGTAGTTTAGACTGGACGGATGAGCAGTTCTTC.

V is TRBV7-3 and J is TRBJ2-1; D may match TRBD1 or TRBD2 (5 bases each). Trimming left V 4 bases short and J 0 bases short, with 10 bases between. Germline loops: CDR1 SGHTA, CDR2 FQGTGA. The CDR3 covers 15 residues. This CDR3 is CASSSSGTSYNEQFF. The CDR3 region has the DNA TGTGCCAGCAGCTCCTCAGGGACCTCCTACAATGAGCAGTTCTTC. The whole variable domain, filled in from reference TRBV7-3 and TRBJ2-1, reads GAGVSQTPSNKVTEKGKYVELRCDPISGHTALYWYRQSLGQGPEFLIYFQGTGAADDSGLPNDRFFAVRPEGSVSTLKIQRTERGDSAVYLCASSSSGTSYNEQFFGPGTRLTVL.

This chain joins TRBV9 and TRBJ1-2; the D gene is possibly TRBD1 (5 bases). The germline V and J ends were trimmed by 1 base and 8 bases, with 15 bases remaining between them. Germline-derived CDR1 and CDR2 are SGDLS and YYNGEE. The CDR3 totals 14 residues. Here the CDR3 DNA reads TGTGCCAGCAGCGTACAGGTTTCTCGGGGGGGCTACACCTTC. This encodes CASSVQVSRGGYTF.

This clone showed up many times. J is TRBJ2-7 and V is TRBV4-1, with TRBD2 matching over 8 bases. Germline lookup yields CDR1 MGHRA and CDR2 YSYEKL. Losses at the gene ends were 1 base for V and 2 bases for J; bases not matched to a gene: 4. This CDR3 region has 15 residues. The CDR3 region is CASSQAAGGPYEQYF. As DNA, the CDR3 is TGCGCCAGCAGCCAAGCGGCGGGGGGCCCCTACGAGCAGTACTTC.

Here the CDR3 reads CASSYPGDLGQGAYEQYF. In DNA, the CDR3 is TGTGCCAGCAGTTATCCTGGGGATTTAGGGCAGGGGGCCTACGAGCAGTACTTC. This chain connects TRBV6-9 to TRBJ2-7; 7 bases match TRBD1. The CDR3 totals 18 residues. V trimming: 2 bases; J trimming: 2 bases; junction bases outside the gene matches: 15. Germline loops: CDR1 MNHGY, CDR2 SVAAGI.

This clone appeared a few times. The CDR3 loop reads CASTLSENTEAFF. CDR3 DNA: TGTGCCAGCACCCTCTCGGAGAACACTGAAGCTTTCTTT. The chain employs TRBV2 and TRBJ1-1; D ambiguous. The V end lost 7 bases, the J end lost 1 base, and 10 bases lay between the germline ends. CDR3 length: 13 amino acids. Germline V CDR1 and CDR2: SNHLY, FYNNEI.

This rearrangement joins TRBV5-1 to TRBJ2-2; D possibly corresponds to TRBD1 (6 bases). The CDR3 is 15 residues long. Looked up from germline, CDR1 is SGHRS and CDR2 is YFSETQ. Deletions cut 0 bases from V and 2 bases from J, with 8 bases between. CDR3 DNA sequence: TGCGCCAGCAGCTTGGGACAGGTCAACACCGGGGAGCTGTTTTTT. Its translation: CASSLGQVNTGELFF.

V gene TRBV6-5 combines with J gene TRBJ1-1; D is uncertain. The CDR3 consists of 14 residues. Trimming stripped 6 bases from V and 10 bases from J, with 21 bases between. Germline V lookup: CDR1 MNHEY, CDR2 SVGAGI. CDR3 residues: CASRSNGVVGIAFF. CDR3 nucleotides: TGTGCCAGCAGATCGAACGGAGTGGTTGGGATAGCTTTCTTT.

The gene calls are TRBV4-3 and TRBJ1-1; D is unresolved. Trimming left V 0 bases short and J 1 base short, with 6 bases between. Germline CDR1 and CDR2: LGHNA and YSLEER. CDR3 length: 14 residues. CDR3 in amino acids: CASSQDIWNTEAFF. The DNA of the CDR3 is TGCGCCAGCAGCCAAGATATTTGGAACACTGAAGCTTTCTTT.

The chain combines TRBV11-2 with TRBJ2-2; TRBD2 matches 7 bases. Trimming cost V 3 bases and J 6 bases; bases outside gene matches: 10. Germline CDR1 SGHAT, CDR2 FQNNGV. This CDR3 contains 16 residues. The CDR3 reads CASSFGRLALPGELFF. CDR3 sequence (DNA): TGTGCCAGCAGCTTCGGGAGACTAGCTCTGCCCGGGGAGCTGTTTTTT.

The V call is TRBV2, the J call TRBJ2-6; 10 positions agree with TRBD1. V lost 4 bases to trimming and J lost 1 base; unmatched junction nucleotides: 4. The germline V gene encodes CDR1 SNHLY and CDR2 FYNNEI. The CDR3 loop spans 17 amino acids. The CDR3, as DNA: TGTGCCAGCAGTGGGGACAGGGGAGAATCTGGGGCCAACGTCCTGACTTTC. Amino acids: CASSGDRGESGANVLTF. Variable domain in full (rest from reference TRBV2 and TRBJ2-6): EPEVTQTPSHQVTQMGQEVILRCVPISNHLYFYWYRQILGQKVEFLVSFYNNEISEKSEIFDDQFSVERPDGSNFTLKIRSTKLEDSAMYFCASSGDRGESGANVLTFGAGSRLTVL.

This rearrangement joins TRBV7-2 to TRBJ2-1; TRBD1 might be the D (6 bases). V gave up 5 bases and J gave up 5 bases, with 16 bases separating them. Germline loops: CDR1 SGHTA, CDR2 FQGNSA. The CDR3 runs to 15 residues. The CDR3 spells CASSQTGTKHNEQFF. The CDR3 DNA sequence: TGTGCCAGCAGCCAGACGGGGACAAAACACAATGAGCAGTTCTTC.

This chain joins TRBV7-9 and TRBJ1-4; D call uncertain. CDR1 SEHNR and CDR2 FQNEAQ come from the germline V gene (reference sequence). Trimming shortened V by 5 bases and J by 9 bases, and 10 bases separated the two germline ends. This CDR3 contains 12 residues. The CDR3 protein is CASSQDVKKLFF. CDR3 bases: TGTGCCAGCAGCCAGGACGTAAAAAAACTGTTTTTT.

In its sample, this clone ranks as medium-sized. The CDR3 sequence: CASSRLNNEKLFF. DNA of the CDR3: TGTGCCAGTAGTAGACTAAATAATGAAAAACTGTTTTTT. This chain connects TRBV19 to TRBJ1-4; D is undetermined. This CDR3 spans 13 amino acids. CDR1 is LNHDA and CDR2 is SQIVND in the germline V gene (reference sequence). With 4 bases removed from V and 4 bases from J, the gap between germline ends came to 7 bases.

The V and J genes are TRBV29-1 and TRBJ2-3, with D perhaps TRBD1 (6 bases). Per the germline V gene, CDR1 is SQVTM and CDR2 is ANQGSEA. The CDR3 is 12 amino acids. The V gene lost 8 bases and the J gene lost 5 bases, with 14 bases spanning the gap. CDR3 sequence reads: CSQRTAQDTQYF. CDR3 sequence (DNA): TGCAGCCAGAGGACAGCCCAAGATACGCAGTATTTT.

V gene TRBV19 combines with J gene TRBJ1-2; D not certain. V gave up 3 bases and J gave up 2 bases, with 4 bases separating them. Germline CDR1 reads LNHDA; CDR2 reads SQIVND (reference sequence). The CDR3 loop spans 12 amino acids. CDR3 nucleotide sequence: TGTGCCAGTAGTATGCAGAACTATGGCTACACCTTC. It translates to CASSMQNYGYTF.

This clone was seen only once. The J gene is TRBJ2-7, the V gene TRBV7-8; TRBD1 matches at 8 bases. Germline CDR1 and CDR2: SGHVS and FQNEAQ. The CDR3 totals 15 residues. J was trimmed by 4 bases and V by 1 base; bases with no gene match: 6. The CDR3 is CASSLVGTGRYEQYF. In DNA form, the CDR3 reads TGTGCCAGCAGCTTAGTCGGGACAGGTCGTTACGAGCAGTACTTC.

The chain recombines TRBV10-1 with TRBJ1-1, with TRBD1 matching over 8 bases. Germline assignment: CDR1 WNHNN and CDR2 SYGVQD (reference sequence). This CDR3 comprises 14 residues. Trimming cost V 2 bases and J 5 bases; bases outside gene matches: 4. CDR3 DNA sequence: TGCGCCAGCAGTGAGGGCCAGGGGGCAACTGAAGCTTTCTTT. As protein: CASSEGQGATEAFF.

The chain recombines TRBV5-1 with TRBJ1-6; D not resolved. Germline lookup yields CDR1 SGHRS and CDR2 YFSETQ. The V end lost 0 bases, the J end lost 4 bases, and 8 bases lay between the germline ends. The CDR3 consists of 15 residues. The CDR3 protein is CASSLESGYNSPLHF. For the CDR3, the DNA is TGCGCCAGCAGCTTGGAATCGGGGTATAATTCACCCCTCCACTTT.

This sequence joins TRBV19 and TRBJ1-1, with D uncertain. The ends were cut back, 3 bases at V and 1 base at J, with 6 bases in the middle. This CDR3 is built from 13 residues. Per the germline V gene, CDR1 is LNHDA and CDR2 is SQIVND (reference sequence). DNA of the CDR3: TGTGCCAGTAGTATCGGCCCGAACACTGAAGCTTTCTTT. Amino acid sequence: CASSIGPNTEAFF.

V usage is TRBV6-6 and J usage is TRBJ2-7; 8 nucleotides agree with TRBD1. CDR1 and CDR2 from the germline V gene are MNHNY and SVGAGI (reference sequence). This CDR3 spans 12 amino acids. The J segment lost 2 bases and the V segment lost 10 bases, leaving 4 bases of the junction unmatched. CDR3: CAIGTGAYEQYF. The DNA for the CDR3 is TGTGCCATCGGGACAGGTGCCTACGAGCAGTACTTC.

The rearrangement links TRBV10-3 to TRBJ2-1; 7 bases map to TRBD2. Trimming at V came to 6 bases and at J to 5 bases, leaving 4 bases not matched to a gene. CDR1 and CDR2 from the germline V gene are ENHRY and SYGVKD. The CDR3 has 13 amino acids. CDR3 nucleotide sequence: TGTGCCATCAGGACTAGCCAAAACAATGAGCAGTTCTTC. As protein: CAIRTSQNNEQFF.

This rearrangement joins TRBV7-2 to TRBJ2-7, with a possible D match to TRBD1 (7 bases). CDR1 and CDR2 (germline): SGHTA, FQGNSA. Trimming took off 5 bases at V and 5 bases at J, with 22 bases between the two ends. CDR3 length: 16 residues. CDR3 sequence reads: CASSARFDRVADEQYF. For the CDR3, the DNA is TGTGCCAGCAGCGCCCGCTTTGACAGGGTAGCGGACGAGCAGTACTTC.

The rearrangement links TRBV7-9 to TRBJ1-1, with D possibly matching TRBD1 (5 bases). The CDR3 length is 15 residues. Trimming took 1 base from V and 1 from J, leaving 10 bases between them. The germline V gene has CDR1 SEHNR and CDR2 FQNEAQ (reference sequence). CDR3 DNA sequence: TGTGCCAGCAGCTTAGGGGACTTTCCGAACACTGAAGCTTTCTTT. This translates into CASSLGDFPNTEAFF.

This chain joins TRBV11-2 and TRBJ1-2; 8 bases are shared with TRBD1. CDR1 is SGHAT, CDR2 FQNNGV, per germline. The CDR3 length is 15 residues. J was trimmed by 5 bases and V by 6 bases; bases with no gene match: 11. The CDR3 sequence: CASSPQGAFRYGYTF. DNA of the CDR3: TGTGCCAGCAGTCCTCAGGGGGCCTTTCGGTATGGCTACACCTTC.